The present TCR beta chain was sequenced within a study of blood T cell repertoires in COVID-19. Across the whole study: Sites across the United States, Italy and Spain contributed samples from acute and convalescent COVID-19.

Per the original methods: It was from reference gene primer amplification that nucleated cell counts were estimated. TCRdb keeps only in-frame clones here, not all; method: immunoSEQ multiplex PCR. V, J and clone size were drawn from that table, and D and trimming were deduced from the DNA. The sample includes 390,000 or so clones, 85% to 90% of them seen just once. Trimming pared 5 bases from V and 9 bases from J, leaving 15 bases between. The CDR3 length is 12 residues. Germline loops: CDR1 SGHNT, CDR2 YYREEE (reference sequence). Among Cohort 3 donors, those recovered had two negative PCRs, clearance, or symptom resolution. The count of this clone is one.

The TCR sequence derives from a man aged 18 to 29 who had recovered from COVID-19. The sequencing sample was made of PBMCs or T cells enriched from blood (not recorded which). The genes are TRBV5-4 and TRBJ2-7; possible D gene TRBD1, 6 bases. The CDR3 nucleotides are TGTGCCAGCAGGTCGATACAGGGCCCGCAGTACTTC. Encoded protein: CASRSIQGPQYF.